One sample yielded the 23 T cell receptor beta chains listed below, sequenced in a study of graft-versus-host responses after intestinal transplantation. Repertoires were generated with immunoSEQ multiplex PCR, while TCRdb's copy carries only in-frame clones and drops some. The sample lists around 110,000 clones, roughly 89% occurring once. The antigens for these receptors are not known. The sequenced sample was unstimulated CD4+ T cells sorted from spleen or lymph node cells, obtained before transplant. These receptors were taken from a human donor who was the organ donor for an intestinal transplant.

The rearrangement uses TRBV6-5 and TRBJ2-5; no clear D gene. Trimming took off 5 bases at V and 5 bases at J, with 15 bases between the two ends. In germline, CDR1 is MNHEY, CDR2 SVGAGI. The CDR3 consists of 14 residues. CDR3 nucleotide sequence: TGTGCCAGCAGTACCCTGACTCTGTGGGAGACCCAGTACTTC. This encodes CASSTLTLWETQYF.

This chain joins TRBV30 and TRBJ2-7, with TRBD1 identical over 9 bases. Germline V gene sequence: CDR1 GTSNPN, CDR2 SVGIG (reference sequence). This CDR3 has 16 residues. V shed 1 base, J shed 7 bases, and the junction held 14 bases outside the gene matches. The CDR3 nucleotides are TGTGCCTGGAGTGGTGGGACAGGGTCCTCTCTGGGGGAGCAGTACTTC. Amino acid sequence: CAWSGGTGSSLGEQYF.

The chain carries TRBV5-5 and TRBJ2-7; TRBD2 matches at 7 bases. From germline, CDR1 is SGHKS and CDR2 YYEKEE (reference sequence). Losses at the gene ends were 0 bases for V and 4 bases for J; bases not matched to a gene: 7. The CDR3 length is 15 residues. CDR3 sequence reads: CASSLVPTSRYEQYF. The CDR3 region has the DNA TGTGCCAGCAGCTTGGTGCCGACTAGCAGGTACGAGCAGTACTTC.

V is TRBV5-1 and J is TRBJ2-2, with 7 nucleotides matching TRBD1. V shed 2 bases and J 0 bases; nucleotides not matched to a gene: 4. The length of the CDR3 is 16 residues. Germline CDR1 and CDR2: SGHRS and YFSETQ. CDR3 region: CASSFYRGANTGELFF. The DNA for the CDR3 is TGCGCCAGCAGCTTCTACAGGGGCGCGAACACCGGGGAGCTGTTTTTT.

A few counts support this clone. The chain uses TRBV5-1 and TRBJ2-7; possibly TRBD2 for D (6 bases). Trimming removed 4 bases from V and 7 bases from J, with 27 bases in between. The CDR3 consists of 17 residues. Germline V CDR1 and CDR2: SGHRS, YFSETQ. This CDR3 reads CASSDFFSGTRGGEQYF. CDR3 bases: TGCGCCAGCAGCGACTTCTTTTCCGGGACTCGGGGTGGGGAGCAGTACTTC.

The chain carries TRBV28 and TRBJ2-1; no clear D. The V gene's germline CDR1 is MDHEN and CDR2 SYDVKM. The CDR3 has 12 residues. V lost 6 bases to trimming and J lost 4 bases, with 7 bases between them. The CDR3 sequence: CASRDGYNEQFF. Here the CDR3 DNA reads TGTGCCAGCAGGGACGGTTACAATGAGCAGTTCTTC.

This sequence joins TRBV2 and TRBJ2-2; D not certain. Trimming stripped 2 bases from V and 0 bases from J, with 4 bases between. From germline, CDR1 is SNHLY and CDR2 FYNNEI. The CDR3 is made up of 14 amino acids. The DNA of the CDR3 is TGTGCCAGCAGTGAATTTCCGAACACCGGGGAGCTGTTTTTT. Protein sequence: CASSEFPNTGELFF.

The V and J genes are TRBV5-4 and TRBJ2-2; tentative D call: TRBD2 (6 bases). CDR3 length: 14 amino acids. Germline CDR1 is SGHNT and CDR2 is YYREEE (reference sequence). The ends were cut back, 2 bases at V and 4 bases at J, with 9 bases in the middle. DNA of the CDR3: TGTGCCAGCAGCTTCGGGGGTACCACCGGGGAGCTGTTTTTT. It yields the protein CASSFGGTTGELFF.

V gene TRBV28 combines with J gene TRBJ2-5, with 8 nucleotides matching TRBD2. Gene TRBJ2-7 matches the end of the DNA better, so the J call may be wrong. The CDR3 has 18 residues. The germline gives CDR1 MDHEN, CDR2 SYDVKM. In DNA form, the CDR3 reads TGTGCCAGCAGTCTAAAAATGACAAGCGGGAGAATCTTGTACGAGCAGTACTTC. This translates into CASSLKMTSGRILYEQYF.

As for this clone: One junction end does not reproduce the germline sequence, and a read error may be involved. The chain recombines TRBV9 with TRBJ2-2; the match to TRBD1 covers 12 bases. Germline CDR1 SGDLS, CDR2 YYNGEE. The CDR3 is 17 amino acids. CDR3 bases: TGTGCCCGCAGCGTAGGGGGACAGGGGGCGCACACCGGGGAGCTGTTTTTT. This sequence encodes CARSVGGQGAHTGELFF.

This rearrangement joins TRBV13 to TRBJ1-2; D remains unclear. The CDR3 extends over 14 amino acids. The germline V gene has CDR1 PRHDT and CDR2 FYEKMQ (reference sequence). V was shortened by 2 bases and J by 10 bases, with 17 bases between the two germline ends. In nucleotides, the CDR3 is TGTGCCAGCAGCTTAATCGCCACGCCCAGGTCCTACACCTTC. Amino acids: CASSLIATPRSYTF. The whole variable domain, filled in from reference TRBV13 and TRBJ1-2, reads AAGVIQSPRHLIKEKRETATLKCYPIPRHDTVYWYQQGPGQDPQFLISFYEKMQSDKGSIPDRFSAQQFSDYHSELNMSSLELGDSALYFCASSLIATPRSYTFGSGTRLTVV.

The chain combines TRBV29-1 with TRBJ2-3; D unclear. CDR3 length equals 13 residues. V was trimmed by 3 bases and J by 2 bases, leaving 9 bases between them. CDR1 and CDR2 (germline): SQVTM, ANQGSEA. CDR3 coding DNA: TGCAGCGTTGATTACCAGAACACAGATACGCAGTATTTT. It translates to CSVDYQNTDTQYF.

The chain recombines TRBV7-2 with TRBJ2-2; tentative D call: TRBD1 (5 bases). From germline, CDR1 is SGHTA and CDR2 FQGNSA. Trimming cost V 5 bases and J 5 bases, with 9 bases left between them. The CDR3 length is 13 residues. Here the CDR3 DNA reads TGTGCCAGCAGCCAGGACAATACCGGGGAGCTGTTTTTT. Translation gives CASSQDNTGELFF.

This clone came up once. The gene calls are TRBV29-1 and TRBJ2-1, with D possibly matching TRBD1 (6 bases). CDR1 is SQVTM and CDR2 is ANQGSEA in the germline V gene. V shed 6 bases and J shed 8 bases, with 17 bases lying between them. CDR3 length: 13 amino acids. In DNA, the CDR3 is TGCAGCGTGGACAGCGACTGGGGGTATGAGCAGTTCTTC. Its translation is CSVDSDWGYEQFF.

The genes are TRBV18 and TRBJ1-4; a weak D match, TRBD1 (6 bases). The CDR3 spans 13 residues. Germline V gene sequence: CDR1 KGHSH, CDR2 LQKENI. Trimming removed 6 bases at V and 2 bases at J, with 7 bases between. The CDR3 nucleotides read TGTGCCAGCTCCCAGGGGACTAATGAAAAACTGTTTTTT. Translation: CASSQGTNEKLFF.

The chain recombines TRBV19 with TRBJ1-2; unclear D gene. Germline V CDR1 and CDR2: LNHDA, SQIVND (reference sequence). With 4 bases removed from V and 8 bases from J, the gap between germline ends came to 14 bases. This CDR3 comprises 13 residues. The CDR3 loop reads CASSTNFDVGYTF. The CDR3 DNA is TGTGCCAGTAGTACTAATTTCGACGTCGGCTACACCTTC.

The gene calls are TRBV6-1 and TRBJ1-2; 7 bases line up with TRBD1. The V segment lost 4 bases and the J segment 4 bases; nucleotides outside the gene matches: 3. Germline CDR1 and CDR2: MNHNS and SASEGT. This CDR3 contains 13 residues. The CDR3 DNA reads as TGTGCCAGCAGTGTCAGGGACAGCTATGGCTACACCTTC. It encodes CASSVRDSYGYTF.

The chain employs TRBV9 and TRBJ2-2, with D uncertain. The CDR3 extends over 17 amino acids. The V and J ends lost 4 bases and 2 bases respectively, with 18 bases between them. Germline V CDR1 and CDR2: SGDLS, YYNGEE. The CDR3 DNA is TGTGCCAGCAGCCCCGGGCCCATATTGGAAAACACCGGGGAGCTGTTTTTT. Translating gives CASSPGPILENTGELFF.

This chain uses TRBV19 with TRBJ2-2; weak D call: TRBD1 (5 bases). The germline CDR1 and CDR2 sequences are LNHDA and SQIVND (reference sequence). V was clipped by 1 base and J by 4 bases, with 10 bases between them. This CDR3 region has 15 residues. The chain's CDR3 is CASSIAGSVTGELFF. DNA for the CDR3: TGTGCCAGTAGTATAGCAGGGTCGGTCACCGGGGAGCTGTTTTTT.

The rearrangement links TRBV30 to TRBJ2-3, with 8 bases aligning to TRBD1. Per germline, CDR1 GTSNPN and CDR2 SVGIG (reference sequence). The CDR3 spans 14 residues. V lost 4 bases, J lost 3 bases, and 6 bases stayed unmatched. CDR3 in amino acids: CAWKQGVQTDTQYF. The DNA for the CDR3 is TGTGCCTGGAAACAGGGGGTTCAAACAGATACGCAGTATTTT.

The gene calls are TRBV12-5 and TRBJ1-1; the D is unclear. The CDR3 length is 15 residues. In germline, CDR1 is LGHNT, CDR2 FRNRAP. Trimming removed 5 bases from V and 5 bases from J, with 18 bases in between. The CDR3 coding sequence is TGTGCTAGTGGTACGAGAAAAGACGGCGGTACTGAAGCTTTCTTT. It encodes CASGTRKDGGTEAFF.

The rearrangement uses TRBV7-3 and TRBJ2-1; D is tentatively TRBD1 or TRBD2 (5 bases each). V lost 3 bases to trimming and J lost 4 bases, with 13 bases between them. The CDR3 sequence is 15 residues long. Germline V gene sequence: CDR1 SGHTA, CDR2 FQGTGA. CDR3 nucleotides: TGTGCCAGCAGCTTGGGGACCCTAACGTACAATGAGCAGTTCTTC. Amino acids: CASSLGTLTYNEQFF.

This clone has more than one count but fewer than ten. The rearrangement uses TRBV5-6 and TRBJ1-2, with 10 bases aligning to TRBD1. The CDR3 runs to 14 residues. With V trimmed by 5 bases and J by 8 bases, 9 bases remained unmatched. CDR1 SGHDT and CDR2 YYEEEE come from the germline V gene. This CDR3 is CASSFTGQGVGYTF. CDR3 coding DNA: TGTGCCAGCAGTTTTACCGGACAGGGGGTCGGCTACACCTTC.